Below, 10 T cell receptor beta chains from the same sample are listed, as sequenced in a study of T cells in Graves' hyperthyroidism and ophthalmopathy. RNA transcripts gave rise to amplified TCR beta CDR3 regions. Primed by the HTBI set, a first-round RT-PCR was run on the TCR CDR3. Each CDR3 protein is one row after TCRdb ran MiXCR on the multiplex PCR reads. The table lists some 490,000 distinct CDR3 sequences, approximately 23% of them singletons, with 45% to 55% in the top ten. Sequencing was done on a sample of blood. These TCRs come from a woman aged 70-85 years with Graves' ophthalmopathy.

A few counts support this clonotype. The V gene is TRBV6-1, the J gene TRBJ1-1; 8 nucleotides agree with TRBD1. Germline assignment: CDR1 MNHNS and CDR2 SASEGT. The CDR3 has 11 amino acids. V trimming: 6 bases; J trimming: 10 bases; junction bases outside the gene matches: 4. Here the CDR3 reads CASRSGGAAFF. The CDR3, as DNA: TGTGCCAGCAGATCAGGGGGCGCAGCTTTCTTT.

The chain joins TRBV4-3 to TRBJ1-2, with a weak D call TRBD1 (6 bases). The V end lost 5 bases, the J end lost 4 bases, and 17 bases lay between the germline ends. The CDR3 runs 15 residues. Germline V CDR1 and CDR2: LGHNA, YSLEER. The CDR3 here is CASSTTGSTTYGYTF. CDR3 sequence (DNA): TGCGCCAGCAGCACTACAGGGTCTACTACCTATGGCTACACCTTC.

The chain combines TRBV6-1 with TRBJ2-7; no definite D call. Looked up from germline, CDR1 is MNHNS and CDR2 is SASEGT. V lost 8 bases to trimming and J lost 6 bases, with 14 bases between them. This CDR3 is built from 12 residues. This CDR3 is CASGPRWSEQYF. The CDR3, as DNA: TGTGCCAGCGGTCCTAGGTGGAGCGAGCAGTACTTC.

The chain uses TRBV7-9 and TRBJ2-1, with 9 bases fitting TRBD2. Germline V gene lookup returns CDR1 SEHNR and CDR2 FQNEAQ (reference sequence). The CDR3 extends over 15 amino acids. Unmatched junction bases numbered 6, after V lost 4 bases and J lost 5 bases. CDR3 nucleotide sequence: TGTGCCAGCAGCTGGATAGCGGGAGTTCACAATGAGCAGTTCTTC. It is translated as CASSWIAGVHNEQFF.

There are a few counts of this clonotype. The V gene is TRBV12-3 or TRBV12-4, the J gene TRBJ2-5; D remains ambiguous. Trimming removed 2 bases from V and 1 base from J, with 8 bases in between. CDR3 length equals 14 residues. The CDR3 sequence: CASSLRVGQETQYF. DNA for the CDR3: TGTGCCAGCAGTTTACGGGTGGGCCAAGAGACCCAGTACTTC.

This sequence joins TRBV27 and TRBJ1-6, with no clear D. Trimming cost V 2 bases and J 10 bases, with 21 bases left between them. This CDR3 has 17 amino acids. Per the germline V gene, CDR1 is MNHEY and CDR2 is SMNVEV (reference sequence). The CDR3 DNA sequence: TGTGCCAGCAGTTTAAGTTTGACCGACCTTACCAGGTCACCCCTCCACTTT. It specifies CASSLSLTDLTRSPLHF.

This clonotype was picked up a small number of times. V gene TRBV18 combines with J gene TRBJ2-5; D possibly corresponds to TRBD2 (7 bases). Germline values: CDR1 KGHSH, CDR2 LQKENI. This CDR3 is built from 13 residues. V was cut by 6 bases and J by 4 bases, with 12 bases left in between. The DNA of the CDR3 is TGTGCCAGCTCGGGCGGGGGCCTAGAGACCCAGTACTTC. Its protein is CASSGGGLETQYF.

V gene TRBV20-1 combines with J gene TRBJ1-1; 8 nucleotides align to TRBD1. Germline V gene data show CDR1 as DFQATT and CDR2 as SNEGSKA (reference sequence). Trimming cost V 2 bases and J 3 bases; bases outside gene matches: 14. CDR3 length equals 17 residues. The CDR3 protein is CSARLATGDLMDTEAFF. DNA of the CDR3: TGCAGTGCTAGATTAGCGACAGGGGACCTCATGGACACTGAAGCTTTCTTT.

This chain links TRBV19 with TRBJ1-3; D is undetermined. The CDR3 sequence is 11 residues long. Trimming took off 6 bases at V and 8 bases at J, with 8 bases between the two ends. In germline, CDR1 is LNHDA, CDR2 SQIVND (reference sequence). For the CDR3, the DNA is TGTGCCAGTAGCAACGGATACACCATATATTTT. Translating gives CASSNGYTIYF.

The CDR3 DNA follows: TGTGCCAGCACCTCACCGCGGGGGAACGGGGAGCTGTTTTTT. The encoded protein is CASTSPRGNGELFF. This rearrangement joins TRBV12-3 or TRBV12-4 to TRBJ2-2, with TRBD2 matching over 7 bases. Trimming cost V 7 bases and J 7 bases; bases outside gene matches: 9. The CDR3 is 14 residues long.